This T cell receptor beta chain was obtained from a study of shared clonotypes between healthy human individuals (dated by TCRdb to the early 2020s). Concerning the study at large: A couple of women and a few men aged 18 to 49 years were included in the cohort. To increase sequencing depth and limit assay-specific biases, TCR repertoire library preparation and sequencing were carried out by different laboratories using diverse techniques. To estimate repertoire size and how much clonotypes are shared between individuals, the study performed deep sequencing of blood TCR repertoires from a few healthy adults. Each donor's leukapheresis produced roughly between about 0.9 and 9.5 billion PBMCs. For each donor, CD4 naive and CD4 memory were each run on three plates, CD8 naive on two plates, and CD8 memory on one plate. The full study reports these points: Based on pairwise subsampling, the degree of clonotype sharing among donors was expected to be affected by sequencing depth. Because the study included a small number of donors, the genetic and exposure-history diversity represented was limited. Clonotypes shared by all four sorted-subset donors showed higher generation probabilities than non-shared clonotypes. Naive subsets generally had larger estimated clonotype richness than memory subsets. Sharing across a few donors was observed for 5% to 6.5% of naive CD4, over 3% of naive CD8, 2% to 2.5% of memory CD4, and roughly 0.4% of memory CD8 clonotypes. Even with the large sequencing depth, rarefaction of the sorted-subset datasets indicated that sequencing was incomplete. Sampling was restricted to blood, and TCR repertoires in tissues likely differ from the TCR repertoires found in blood.

Healthy HIV-negative adults with no recently reported acute infections or vaccinations were included as donors. Every donor was a Caucasian adult residing in Nashville, Tennessee, USA. CD4+ T cells were enriched by magnetic negative selection, after which naive cells were positively selected on CD45RA and the negative fraction was taken as the memory subset. Blood was obtained by leukapheresis, after which PBMCs were separated by Ficoll-Histopaque density gradient centrifugation and cryopreserved in liquid nitrogen vapor phase. Analytical flow cytometry was used to check the purity and quantity of every magnetically sorted T cell population. Genomic DNA was isolated from each sorted fraction and quantified by UV absorbance on a Nanodrop 2000c. For this clone: There is no known antigen for this receptor. Per-nucleotide qualities are absent, and no much larger clonotype sits a single base away.

Using the deep immunoSEQ assay, TCR CDR3 regions were amplified from genomic DNA by multiplex PCR. Extracted genomic DNA from each cell subset was spread evenly across all wells of several immunoSEQ 96-well plates, with each plate serving as a replicate. For sorted subsets, about 0.2 ug genomic DNA, equal to some 28,000 T cell genomes, was loaded into each replicate PCR. The purified libraries were quantified using a Qubit 3.0 fluorometer, sized with a Bioanalyzer 2100, and then quantified again using the KAPA Library Quantification kit. Every immunoSEQ 96-well plate was sequenced on a separate single-read 150-cycle Illumina NextSeq 550 flow cell. The authors' analysis ran thus. Because only junctional sequences without quality scores were contained in the immunoSEQ output, filtering matching that applied to full-length reads could not be performed. To assign V/J genes and CDR3, sequences were annotated against IMGT germline references using PyIR, a Python wrapper for IgBLAST v1.9. Reads were filtered out if the reads had weak V/J assignments (E-value above 1e-6), no CDR3, stop codons, out-of-frame junctions, or ambiguous translated residues. V3J clonotypes were defined by identical inferred V gene, J gene, and CDR3 amino acid sequence. To compute the percentage overlap between repertoires, the number of shared unique clonotypes was divided by the size of the smaller repertoire. Richness of each repertoire was evaluated using RTK rarefaction, the Chao1 estimator, and Recon v2.1 estimates of unobserved clonotypes. OLGA was used to compute generation probabilities for all TCRbeta clonotypes that the gDNA method yielded from a few donors. TCRdb took this table from immuneACCESS and kept in-frame rearrangements with V and J called. Such tables lack part of the clones; where checked against another copy, unresolved V genes explain under half of the gap, and the rest is unexplained. That table furnishes V, J and clone size, whereas the DNA furnished D and trimming. This sample lists more than 900,000 clones; around three quarters were detected once. The top ten hold roughly 0.62% of the sample.

Via the germline V gene (reference sequence), CDR1 is SGHNT and CDR2 YYREEE. V and J lose 6 bases and 6 bases, and a span of 21 bases separates them. The CDR3 sequence holds 15 residues, the cysteine and phenylalanine included. Kept here is only the CDR3 DNA, which spans 45 bases and is read in frame from base 1. The rearrangement joined TRBV5-4 to TRBJ1-2; the best D guess is TRBD1, with 6 bases matching. The sequence was obtained from a man aged 18-30 years in good health. Some clones in this sample may be carry-over from other donors' samples. The sequencing input was memory CD4+ T cells from PBMCs. In light of the paper, this sample's cell subset or site label describes: CD45RA-negative fraction. The CDR3 reads as follows: CASTSLGGTTNGYTF. In nucleotides, the sequence is TGTGCCAGCACCTCGCTTGGTGGGACAACGAATGGCTACACCTTC.